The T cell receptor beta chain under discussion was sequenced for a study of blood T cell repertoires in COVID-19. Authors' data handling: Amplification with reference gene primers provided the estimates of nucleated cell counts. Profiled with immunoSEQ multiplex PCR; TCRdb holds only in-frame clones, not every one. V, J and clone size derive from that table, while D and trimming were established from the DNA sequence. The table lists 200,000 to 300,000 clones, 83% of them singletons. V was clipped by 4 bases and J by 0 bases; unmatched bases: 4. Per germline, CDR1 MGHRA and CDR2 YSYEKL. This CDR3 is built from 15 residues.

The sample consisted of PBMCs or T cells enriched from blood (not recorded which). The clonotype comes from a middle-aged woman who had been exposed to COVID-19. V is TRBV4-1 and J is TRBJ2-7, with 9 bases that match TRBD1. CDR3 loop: CASSRGQGTSYEQYF. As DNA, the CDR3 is TGCGCCAGCAGCCGAGGACAGGGGACCTCCTACGAGCAGTACTTC.